This entry describes one T cell receptor beta chain. PBMCs, at least 6.5 million per sample, were isolated. No fewer than 6 micrograms of total RNA were isolated from every sample. Unmatched junction bases numbered 6, after V lost 4 bases and J lost 10 bases. Germline CDR1 SNHLY, CDR2 FYNNEI. This CDR3 spans 14 amino acids. The entry originates in a study of blood T cells in healthy people across ages. A second PCR of 7 to 11 cycles used a sample-barcoded 5' primer and a J-beta primer mix. Carrying 12 random nucleotides, a template-switch adaptor labeled each individual cDNA molecule. TCRdb re-analysed the 5' RACE reads in MiXCR, keeping a single row per CDR3 protein. This sample carries some 710,000 distinct CDR3 sequences, around a fifth of them seen once, and the ten largest clones take 22%.

This sequence was found in a man aged 65-85 years in good health. V and J are TRBV2 and TRBJ2-1, with 11 bases that match TRBD2. Sequencing was performed on blood. This CDR3 is CASSAGTSGTEQFF. Here the CDR3 DNA reads TGTGCCAGCAGTGCCGGGACTAGCGGCACGGAGCAGTTCTTC.